A selection of T cell receptor beta chains follows, all from one sample in a study of T-cell reconstitution after alpha-beta-depleted transplantation in children. TCRdb recomputed calls from the PCR reads with MiXCR, one row per CDR3 protein. The table lists hundreds of thousands of distinct CDR3 sequences, 23% of them singletons, with around an eighth in the top ten. The input for sequencing was PBMCs, mostly from graft donor cells, taken 360 days after TCRalphabeta/CD19-depleted stem cell transplant. The receptors derive from a boy in the first two years of life who had a stem cell transplant for acute myeloid leukemia, so the T cells may come from the graft donor. The CDR3 runs from the conserved cysteine through the conserved F or W. A D gene is named only where the DNA matches it firmly. Only part of the rows carry a size: once, few, many, or a class if the clone is expanded.

j_call | v_call | clone_size | d_call | cdr3_aa | cdr3_nt
TRBJ2-1 | TRBV7-9 | NA | TRBD2 | CASRGLAGNNEQFF | TGTGCCTCAAGGGGACTAGCGGGGAACAATGAGCAGTTCTTC
TRBJ2-3 | TRBV29-1 | many | TRBD2 | CSVGGGNSTDTQYF | TGCAGCGTCGGGGGGGGTAATAGCACAGATACGCAGTATTTT
TRBJ2-5 | TRBV6-1 | NA | NA | CASRRGNGETQYF | TGTGCCAGCAGAAGGGGGAATGGGGAGACCCAGTACTTC
TRBJ2-1 | TRBV9 | few | NA | CASSVVAGIYNEQFF | TGTGCCAGCAGCGTAGTGGCAGGGATTTACAATGAGCAGTTCTTC
TRBJ2-2 | TRBV6-1 | NA | TRBD1 | CASSRTGVWTGELFF | TGTGCCAGCAGCCGGACAGGGGTATGGACCGGGGAGCTGTTTTTT
TRBJ2-3 | TRBV27 | NA | NA | CASSSTANTQYF | TGTGCCAGCAGTTCTACGGCGAATACGCAGTATTTT
TRBJ1-2 | TRBV29-1 | NA | NA | CSVDGVRGYTF | TGCAGCGTTGATGGGGTTCGCGGCTACACCTTC
TRBJ1-1 | TRBV11-2 | many | NA | CASSLGTHRKPNTEAFF | TGTGCCAGCAGCTTAGGGACACATCGTAAACCGAACACTGAAGCTTTCTTT
TRBJ1-1 | TRBV12-3/TRBV12-4 | NA | NA | CASSKRGNTEAFF | TGTGCCAGCAGCAAAAGAGGGAACACTGAAGCTTTCTTT
TRBJ1-1 | TRBV25-1 | NA | NA | CASSEARGAFF | TGTGCCAGCAGTGAGGCCAGGGGAGCTTTCTTT
TRBJ2-7 | TRBV20-1 | many | NA | CSAAPPGLYEQYF | TGCAGTGCTGCCCCCCCAGGACTATACGAGCAGTACTTC
TRBJ1-4 | TRBV20-1 | NA | TRBD1 | CSARQGGSELFF | TGCAGTGCTCGTCAGGGGGGTTCCGAACTGTTTTTT
TRBJ2-7 | TRBV6-5 | few | TRBD2 | CASINKGRGNYEQYF | TGTGCCAGCATTAACAAGGGGAGGGGTAACTACGAGCAGTACTTC
TRBJ2-5 | TRBV20-1 | many | NA | CSAPPLLSQETQYF | TGCAGTGCTCCTCCACTTCTATCCCAAGAGACCCAGTACTTC
TRBJ1-2 | TRBV12-3/TRBV12-4 | many | NA | CASSLGALGYTF | TGTGCCAGCAGTTTGGGGGCTCTTGGCTACACCTTC
TRBJ2-2 | TRBV27 | once | TRBD2 | CASSLEVGGIETGELFF | TGTGCCAGCAGTTTGGAAGTGGGGGGGATCGAAACCGGGGAGCTGTTTTTT
TRBJ1-1 | TRBV20-1 | many | NA | CSAKVWVVRGRGNTEAFF | TGCAGTGCTAAAGTATGGGTGGTTAGGGGGAGGGGGAACACTGAAGCTTTCTTT
TRBJ2-2 | TRBV4-3 | few | NA | CASSQDSDAGELFF | TGCGCCAGCAGCCAAGACAGCGATGCCGGGGAGCTGTTTTTT
TRBJ1-2 | TRBV15 | many | NA | CATSTGYGYTF | TGTGCCACCAGCACTGGATATGGCTACACCTTC
TRBJ2-1 | TRBV28 | few | TRBD2 | CASSEVLASGGARINEQFF | TGTGCCAGCAGTGAGGTGTTGGCGAGCGGGGGGGCTCGGATCAATGAGCAGTTCTTC
TRBJ1-4 | TRBV20-1 | few | NA | CSARRSEKLFF | TGCAGTGCCCGCAGGAGTGAAAAACTGTTTTTT
TRBJ2-1 | TRBV9 | NA | NA | CASSEPRGEQFF | TGTGCCAGCAGCGAACCTAGGGGTGAGCAGTTCTTC
TRBJ2-3 | TRBV7-9 | once | NA | CASSLVPGVGDTQYF | TGTGCCAGCAGCTTAGTCCCGGGAGTAGGAGATACGCAGTATTTT
TRBJ2-4 | TRBV20-1 | NA | NA | CSARVPSAKNIQYF | TGCAGTGCTAGAGTCCCATCAGCCAAAAACATTCAGTACTTC
TRBJ2-1 | TRBV11-3 | NA | TRBD2 | CASSHLAGGYNEQFF | TGTGCCAGCAGCCATCTAGCGGGGGGATACAATGAGCAGTTCTTC
TRBJ1-1 | TRBV7-2 | NA | NA | CASSSHSPGMNTEAFF | TGTGCCAGCAGCTCACATTCACCGGGCATGAACACTGAAGCTTTCTTT
TRBJ2-7 | TRBV5-5 | NA | TRBD1 | CASSLRPDRGTYEQYF | TGTGCCAGCAGCTTGCGGCCGGACAGGGGAACCTACGAGCAGTACTTC
TRBJ2-3 | TRBV28 | NA | NA | CASSFFLPSSTDTQYF | TGTGCCAGCAGTTTTTTTCTACCCTCTAGCACAGATACGCAGTATTTT
TRBJ2-1 | TRBV5-4 | few | NA | CASSARQARLNEQFF | TGTGCCAGCAGCGCTAGACAGGCCAGGTTGAATGAGCAGTTCTTC
TRBJ1-1 | TRBV10-3 | NA | NA | CAISGTGGDTEAFF | TGTGCCATCAGTGGAACGGGTGGGGACACTGAAGCTTTCTTT
TRBJ2-3 | TRBV15 | NA | NA | CATSRTGRGDTDTQYF | TGTGCCACCAGCAGAACCGGGCGTGGGGACACAGATACGCAGTATTTT
TRBJ2-7 | TRBV7-2 | once | NA | CASSSTWAPYEQYF | TGTGCCAGCAGCTCAACCTGGGCCCCCTACGAGCAGTACTTC
TRBJ1-2 | TRBV4-3 | NA | NA | CASSLGWRGINYGYTF | TGCGCCAGCAGCTTAGGTTGGAGGGGAATCAACTATGGCTACACCTTC
TRBJ2-3 | TRBV20-1 | NA | NA | CSARVVQTDTQYF | TGCAGTGCTAGAGTCGTCCAGACGGATACGCAGTATTTT
TRBJ1-3 | TRBV29-1 | few | TRBD1 | CSVTGTGGNTIYF | TGCAGCGTTACGGGGACAGGGGGAAACACCATATATTTT
TRBJ2-1 | TRBV20-1 | few | NA | CSASDPGQGQFF | TGCAGTGCTAGTGACCCAGGGCAGGGGCAGTTCTTC
TRBJ1-1 | TRBV7-6 | NA | NA | CASTLSPGVGTEAFF | TGTGCCAGCACCCTTTCTCCGGGGGTTGGCACTGAAGCTTTCTTT
TRBJ2-1 | TRBV2 | many | TRBD1 | CASSAEQGFSYNEQFF | TGTGCCAGCAGTGCAGAACAGGGGTTCTCCTACAATGAGCAGTTCTTC
TRBJ1-1 | TRBV20-1 | few | NA | CSARVAGDFRTEAFF | TGCAGTGCTAGAGTGGCAGGGGACTTTAGGACTGAAGCTTTCTTT
TRBJ2-1 | TRBV12-3/TRBV12-4 | few | NA | CASSLAFGGSYNEQFF | TGTGCCAGCAGTTTAGCGTTCGGGGGCAGCTACAATGAGCAGTTCTTC
TRBJ2-7 | TRBV27 | once | TRBD1 | CASSFLGQGTTYEQYF | TGTGCCAGCAGTTTCTTAGGACAGGGTACCACCTACGAGCAGTACTTC
TRBJ2-1 | TRBV11-2 | few | TRBD1 | CASSFRQGADNEQFF | TGTGCCAGCAGCTTTCGACAGGGGGCTGACAATGAGCAGTTCTTC